The TCR beta chain described here comes from a study of blood T cell repertoires in COVID-19. Germline CDR1 is MNHNY and CDR2 is SVGAGI (reference sequence). CDR3 length: 14 residues. V dropped 6 bases and J dropped 2 bases, with 13 bases sitting between them. In the source study's methods: For nucleated cells, counts were estimated from reference gene primer amplification. TCRdb keeps only in-frame clones here, not all; method: immunoSEQ multiplex PCR. Clone size and V and J calls were adopted from that table, with D and trimming inferred from the DNA. Of around 140,000 clones listed, 84% are singletons.

The sequence came from a man in his sixties with acute or convalescent COVID-19. The genes are TRBV6-6 and TRBJ2-5; D is unclear. Sequences were obtained from peripheral blood. The CDR3 reads CASRSLTTQETQYF. CDR3 coding DNA: TGTGCCAGCAGGAGTTTGACAACACAAGAGACCCAGTACTTC.